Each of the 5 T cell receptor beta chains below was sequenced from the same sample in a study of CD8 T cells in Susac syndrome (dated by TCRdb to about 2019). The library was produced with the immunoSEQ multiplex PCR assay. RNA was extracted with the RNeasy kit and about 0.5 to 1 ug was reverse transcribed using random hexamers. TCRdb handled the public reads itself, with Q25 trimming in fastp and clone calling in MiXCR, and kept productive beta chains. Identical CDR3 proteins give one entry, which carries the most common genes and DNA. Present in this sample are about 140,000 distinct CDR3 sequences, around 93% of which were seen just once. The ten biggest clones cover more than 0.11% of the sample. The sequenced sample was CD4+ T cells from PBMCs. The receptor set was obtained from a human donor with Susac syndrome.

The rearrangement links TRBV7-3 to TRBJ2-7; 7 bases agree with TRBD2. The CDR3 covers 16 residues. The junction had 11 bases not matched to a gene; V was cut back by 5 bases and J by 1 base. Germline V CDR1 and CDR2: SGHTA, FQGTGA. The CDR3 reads CASSNPIWRESYEQYF. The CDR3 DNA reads TGTGCCAGCAGCAATCCAATATGGCGGGAGTCCTACGAGCAGTACTTC. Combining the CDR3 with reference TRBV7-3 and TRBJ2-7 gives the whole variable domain GAGVSQTPSNKVTEKGKYVELRCDPISGHTALYWYRQSLGQGPEFLIYFQGTGAADDSGLPNDRFFAVRPEGSVSTLKIQRTERGDSAVYLCASSNPIWRESYEQYFGPGTRLTVT.

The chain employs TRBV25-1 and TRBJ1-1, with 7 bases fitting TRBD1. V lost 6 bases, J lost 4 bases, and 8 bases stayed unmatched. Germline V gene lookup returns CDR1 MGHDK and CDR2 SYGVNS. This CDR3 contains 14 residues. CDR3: CASRDLRGGTEAFF. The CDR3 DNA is TGTGCCAGCAGGGACCTCAGGGGGGGCACTGAAGCTTTCTTT.

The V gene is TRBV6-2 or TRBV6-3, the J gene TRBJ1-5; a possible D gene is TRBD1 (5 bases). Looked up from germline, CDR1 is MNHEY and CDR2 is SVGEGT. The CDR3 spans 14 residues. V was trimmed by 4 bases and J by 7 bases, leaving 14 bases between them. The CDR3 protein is CASSLAWGGQPQHF. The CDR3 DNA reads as TGTGCCAGCAGTTTGGCCTGGGGGGGACAGCCCCAGCATTTT.

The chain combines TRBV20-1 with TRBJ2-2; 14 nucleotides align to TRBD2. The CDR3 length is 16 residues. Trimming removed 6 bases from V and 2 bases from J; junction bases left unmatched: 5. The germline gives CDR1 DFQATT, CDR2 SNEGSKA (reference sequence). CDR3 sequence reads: CSARTSGRPNTGELFF. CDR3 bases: TGCAGTGCCAGGACTAGCGGGAGGCCCAACACCGGGGAGCTGTTTTTT.

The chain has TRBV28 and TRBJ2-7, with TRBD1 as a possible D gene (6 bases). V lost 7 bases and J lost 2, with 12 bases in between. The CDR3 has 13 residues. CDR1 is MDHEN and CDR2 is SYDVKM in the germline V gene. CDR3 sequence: CASTRTATYEQYF. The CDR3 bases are TGTGCCAGCACTAGGACAGCAACCTACGAGCAGTACTTC.